Sequencing of this T cell receptor beta chain was carried out in a study of cytomegalovirus exposure and HLA in healthy donors (dated by TCRdb to about 2017). Describing the broader study: An earlier analysis of 587 of the donors reported 276 Gb of sequence data and 90 million to 120 million unique TCR beta sequences obtained from about 179 million T cells. An early release that covered fewer than 800 HLA-typed donors contained around 300 gigabases of sequencing data and 75 million to 100 million unique TCR sequences. Of the approximately 400 genotyped donors, approximately 80% were placed in the genetic ancestry cluster associated with self-reported Caucasian donors. The study aimed to test whether signatures of past pathogen exposure could be identified by cataloging public T cell receptors. Using immunosequencing, the study profiled T cell repertoires from 666 subjects and related those repertoires to cytomegalovirus serostatus. Besides the first cohort of more than 650 subjects, a separate validation cohort made up of 90 to 150 different subjects was used. To predict cytomegalovirus infection status, the study combined high-throughput TCR immunosequencing, statistical association of individual TCRs with disease status, and machine learning. In a later analysis, previously published TCR beta repertoires from 550 to 700 donors were re-analyzed and high-resolution HLA genotyping was added so that TCR occurrence patterns could be studied. Rather than drawing on any new phenotypic data, the later analysis identified candidate immune exposures from TCR beta sequences and the way those sequences occurred across donors. An earlier analysis of some 500 of the donors used high-throughput TCR beta sequencing to judge whether each TCR beta V gene segment behaved as functional or pseudogenic. Donor age, sex, ethnicity and CMV serostatus were compiled alongside the repertoire data. In a later genetic analysis, genome-wide SNP genotypes for about three fifths of the roughly 670 donors were used, and that subset was treated as a discovery cohort. Every discovery cohort repertoire had been produced on one sequencing platform. Class I and class II HLA loci were covered by the typing at four-digit resolution. Typing coverage differed by locus: A, B, C, DRB1 and DQB1 were typed in roughly 629-630 donors, DQA1 in about 510, DPA1 in approximately 600, and DPB1 in roughly 450. Because of strong linkage in the cohort, 5 or 6 DR-DQ haplotypes were treated as single units for association and clustering. Across around 400 genotyped donors of the cohort, an average of roughly 250,000 unique TCR beta nucleotide sequences per donor were sequenced, and roughly a sixth of those sequences were non-productive. Study-wide findings and limitations: When HLA alleles, especially DR and DQ, strongly co-occurred, attributing TCR associations to individual alleles was difficult. In a later analysis, the rate of TCR association differed among HLA loci, with DRB1 alleles having the most associated TCRs and HLA-C alleles having the fewest. An earlier analysis of 450 to 750 of the donors showed that most TCR beta V segments appeared in productive rearrangements either about 90% or about 30% of the time, which broadly matched IMGT annotations. Three of the identified cytomegalovirus-associated TCR beta chains were confirmed in vitro to be specific for cytomegalovirus antigens. Because HLA typing was missing for some donors at each locus, association tests included only the typed subset. The 87-base-pair reads could not distinguish some IMGT-functional V segments, including TRBV6-2 and TRBV6-3, so those segments were excluded. A cluster of highly shared sequence variants was judged likely to be a technical artifact of the sequencing pipeline. For the cohort, immune exposure information was limited to CMV serostatus. This cohort had only TCR beta chains sequenced, and the lack of alpha or paired-chain data limited which features could be detected. Sequencing depth was assumed to be roughly uniform across donors in the presence/absence analyses, though that assumption may not hold. Over 15 rarely observed V segments, including chromosome 9 orphons, were excluded from the earlier analysis of some 590 of the donors because counts were too low. The authors suggested that the approach could potentially be extended to other disease states and immunological phenotypes. According to a later genetic analysis, donors in an Asian-associated ancestry cluster had fewer N-insertions in productive TCRs than the approximately 650-donor mean. Correlated functional status among segregating V segments might be attributable to linkage disequilibrium, but an unknown experimental factor could not be ruled out. V-gene and J-gene trimming of TCR beta chains was associated with a missense DCLRE1C variant in a later genetic analysis, and the association was replicated in an independent cohort. Specific HLA alleles were associated with 16,951 TCR beta sequences at a false discovery rate of 0.05 in a later analysis. A further reported finding was that TCR beta sequences accurately predicted the HLA-A and HLA-B alleles for most subjects in the first cohort. Several of the top co-occurrence clusters appeared to be linked to parvovirus B19, influenza, CMV and Epstein-Barr virus, according to a later analysis. In a later analysis, HLA-associated TCR beta chains showed more clonal expansion and lower generation probabilities than non-associated chains that were equally common. According to a later analysis, most CMV-associated TCR beta chains appeared to be HLA-restricted, and the HLA associations seemed to be driven largely by CMV exposure. Across donors, most TCR sequences were observed very rarely, whereas some public TCRs were present in many individuals. Cytomegalovirus status was reported to be diagnosed by the classifier with high specificity and sensitivity in both the original and validation cohorts. The study listed 170 or so TCR beta chains as associated with cytomegalovirus.

Comments on this clone: This clone's antigen is unknown. Per-base qualities were not stored, and no clone one base away is much larger.

The cohort was made up of approximately 700 healthy bone marrow donors. Cohort members were all nominally healthy when sampled, although unrecorded immune exposures were likely present. The donor tested CMV seropositive and was one of the 289 seropositive cohort members. Each donor provided a peripheral blood sample, and peripheral blood mononuclear cells were used for TCR beta sequencing. The Qiagen DNeasy Blood Extraction Kit was used to extract genomic DNA from the blood cell samples. Via the germline V gene (reference sequence), CDR1 is LNHDA and CDR2 SQIVND. V and J are truncated by 5 bases and 2 bases respectively, leaving an intervening sequence of 14 bases. Including the terminal cysteine and phenylalanine, the CDR3 comprises 15 residues. Kept here is only the CDR3 DNA, which spans 45 bases and is read in frame from base 1. Libraries were constructed by the immunoSEQ multiplex PCR assay. A mixture of 60 forward primers for TCR Vbeta segments and 13 reverse primers for TCR Jbeta segments was used in the multiplex PCR. The CDR3 region of rearranged TCR beta genes was amplified from genomic DNA by a multiplex PCR assay. On the Illumina HiSeq System, the amplified TCR beta libraries were sequenced as 87-base-pair reads. For the original study's pipeline: In a later analysis, tens of millions of unique TCR beta chains were counted across the roughly 610 repertoires, and around 10 million of these chains were shared by at least two donors. A nearest-neighbor algorithm error-corrected the raw reads and collapsed the reads into unique sequences, merging closely related sequences to remove PCR and sequencing errors. V, D and J gene segments were assigned by aligning CDR3 sequences to IMGT reference sequences. For a sequence to be retained, a match of at least six nucleotides to both a V gene segment and a J gene segment was required. Rearrangements were classified as productive when the CDR3 lacked stop codons and remained in frame with V and J, and all other rearrangements were classified as non-productive. Following IMGT convention, CDR3 was defined as the stretch from the second conserved V-encoded cysteine to the conserved J-encoded phenylalanine. The earlier analysis of fewer than 700 of the donors excluded sequences that lacked an unambiguous match to a single V gene segment. In an earlier analysis of 500 to 750 of the donors, V segments were called functional above 56.7% productive rearrangements and were called segregating when the between-donor standard deviation exceeded 5%. To diagnose cytomegalovirus status from the catalog of TCR beta chain sequences, a statistical classification framework was built. A later analysis assigned V and J genes by comparing TCR nucleotide sequences with IMGT/GENE-DB human TR gene sequences. In a later analysis, CDR3 sequences and most-parsimonious VDJ recombination scenarios were assigned using the TCRdist pipeline. A later analysis defined each TCR beta chain by its CDR3 amino acid sequence plus V-gene family, and excluded reads lacking a unique V-gene family. To address suspected cross-contamination and a sequencing artifact, a later analysis removed over 500 highly shared, low-generation-probability nucleotide sequences. A later analysis calculated a clonal expansion index for each public chain from normalized within-repertoire ranks of inferred template counts. A later analysis computed generation probabilities with a VDJ recombination model fitted to out-of-frame rearrangements, and checked the results against IGoR. In a later analysis, TCR-TCR, TCR-HLA and TCR-CMV co-occurrence was scored with hypergeometric tests, and a repertoire-size bias correction was applied to TCR pairs. In a later analysis, false discovery rates were estimated by permuting HLA or CMV assignments 20 times. In a later analysis, co-occurring TCRs were grouped with DBSCAN, and TCRdist sequence similarity was added when clustering was performed within HLA-allele-positive subsets. For co-occurrence clustering, repertoires with fewer than 30,000 or more than 120,000 public chains were excluded, along with four to six repertoires with anomalous nucleotide sharing. TCRdb took over this immuneACCESS table, retaining in-frame rearrangements with V and J assigned. Such tables are incomplete; in checked studies, under half of the missing clones stem from an unresolved V gene, and the remainder is unexplained. V and J calls and clone size are given by that table; D and trimming were obtained from the DNA. For this sample the table gives over 150,000 clones, of which approximately 85% were detected only once. About 10% of the sample is in the top ten clones.

The TCR was taken from a man in his fifties or sixties in good health and CMV-seropositive. Recombination joined TRBV19 with TRBJ2-3, with the D gene uncertain. The sequenced sample consisted of PBMCs. The CDR3 reads CASSLDPSPTDTQYF. The sequenced DNA: TGTGCCAGTAGTCTCGATCCGAGCCCCACAGATACGCAGTATTTT.